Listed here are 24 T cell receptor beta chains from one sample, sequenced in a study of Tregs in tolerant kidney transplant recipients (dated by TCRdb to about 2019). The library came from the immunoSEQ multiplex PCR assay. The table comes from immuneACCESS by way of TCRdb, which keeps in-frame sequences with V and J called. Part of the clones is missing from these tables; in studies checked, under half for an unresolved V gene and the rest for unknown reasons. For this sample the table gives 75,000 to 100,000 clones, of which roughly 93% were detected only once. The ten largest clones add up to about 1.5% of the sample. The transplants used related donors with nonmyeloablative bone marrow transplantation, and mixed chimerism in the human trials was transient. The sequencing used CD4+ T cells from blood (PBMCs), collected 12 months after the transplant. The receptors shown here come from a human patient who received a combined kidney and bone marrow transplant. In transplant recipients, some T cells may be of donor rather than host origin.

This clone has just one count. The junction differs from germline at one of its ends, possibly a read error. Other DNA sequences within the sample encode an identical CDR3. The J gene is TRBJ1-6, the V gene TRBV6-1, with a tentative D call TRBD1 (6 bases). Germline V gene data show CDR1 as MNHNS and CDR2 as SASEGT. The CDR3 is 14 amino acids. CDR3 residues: CASSDYTGNSPLHF. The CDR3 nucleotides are TGTGCCAGCAGTGATTATACAGGGAATTCCCCCCTCCACTTT.

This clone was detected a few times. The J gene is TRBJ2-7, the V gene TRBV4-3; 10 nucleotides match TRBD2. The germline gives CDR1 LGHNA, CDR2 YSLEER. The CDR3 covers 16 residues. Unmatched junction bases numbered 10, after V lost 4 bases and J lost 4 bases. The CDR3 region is CASSRQISGGKYEQYF. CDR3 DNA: TGCGCCAGCAGCCGTCAGATTAGCGGGGGGAAGTACGAGCAGTACTTC.

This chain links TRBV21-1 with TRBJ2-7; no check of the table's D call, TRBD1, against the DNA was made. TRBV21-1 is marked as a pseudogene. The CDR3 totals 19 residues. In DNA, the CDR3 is TGTGCCAGCAGCAAAGACGTCCCTCCGGGACAGGGGGCCTCCTACGAGCAGTACTTC. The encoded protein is CASSKDVPPGQGASYEQYF.

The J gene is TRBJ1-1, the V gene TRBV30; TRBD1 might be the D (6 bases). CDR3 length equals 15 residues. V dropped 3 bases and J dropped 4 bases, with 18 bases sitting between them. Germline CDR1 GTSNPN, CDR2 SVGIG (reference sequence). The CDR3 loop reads CAWSPVGGGITEAFF. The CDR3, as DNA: TGTGCCTGGAGCCCGGTGGGAGGGGGAATCACTGAAGCTTTCTTT.

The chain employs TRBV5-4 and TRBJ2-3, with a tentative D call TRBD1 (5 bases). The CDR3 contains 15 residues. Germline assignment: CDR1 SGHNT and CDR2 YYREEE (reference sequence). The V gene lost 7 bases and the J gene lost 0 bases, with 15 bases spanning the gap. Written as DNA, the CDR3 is TGTGCCAGCGGCTGGGCAGGGTACAGCACAGATACGCAGTATTTT. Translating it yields CASGWAGYSTDTQYF.

The CDR3 DNA follows: TGTGCCAGCAGCTTAGGATGGCAGCGCTCCTACAATGAGCAGTTCTTC. The encoded protein is CASSLGWQRSYNEQFF. The rearrangement links TRBV7-8 to TRBJ2-1; D gene ambiguous. The CDR3 consists of 16 residues. CDR1 and CDR2 from the germline V gene are SGHVS and FQNEAQ. Trimming removed 1 base at V and 0 bases at J, with 10 bases between.

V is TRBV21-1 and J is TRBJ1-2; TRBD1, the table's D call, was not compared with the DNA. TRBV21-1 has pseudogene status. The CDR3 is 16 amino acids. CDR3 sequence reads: CASSKLGQGACYGYTF. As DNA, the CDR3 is TGTGCCAGCAGCAAACTGGGTCAGGGGGCATGCTATGGCTACACCTTC.

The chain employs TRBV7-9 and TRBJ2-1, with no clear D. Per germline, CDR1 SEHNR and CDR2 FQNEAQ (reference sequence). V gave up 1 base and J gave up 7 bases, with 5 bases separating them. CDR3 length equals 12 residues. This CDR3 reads CASSLDANEQFF. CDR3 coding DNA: TGTGCCAGCAGCTTAGACGCGAATGAGCAGTTCTTC.

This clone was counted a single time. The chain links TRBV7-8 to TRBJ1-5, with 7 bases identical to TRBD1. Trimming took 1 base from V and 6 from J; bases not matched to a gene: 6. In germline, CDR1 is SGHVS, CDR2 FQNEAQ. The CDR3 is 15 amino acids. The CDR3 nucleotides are TGTGCCAGCAGCTTAGTTGGGACAGCAGGTCAGCCCCAGCATTTT. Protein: CASSLVGTAGQPQHF.

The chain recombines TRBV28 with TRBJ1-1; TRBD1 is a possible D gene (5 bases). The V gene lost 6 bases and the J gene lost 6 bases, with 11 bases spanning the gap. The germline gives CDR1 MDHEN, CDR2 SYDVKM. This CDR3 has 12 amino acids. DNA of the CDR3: TGTGCCAGCAGATCAGACAGCCCTGAAGCTTTCTTT. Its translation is CASRSDSPEAFF. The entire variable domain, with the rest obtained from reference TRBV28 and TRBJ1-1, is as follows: DVKVTQSSRYLVKRTGEKVFLECVQDMDHENMFWYRQDPGLGLRLIYFSYDVKMKEKGDIPEGYSVSREKKERFSLILESASTNQTSMYLCASRSDSPEAFFGQGTRLTVV.

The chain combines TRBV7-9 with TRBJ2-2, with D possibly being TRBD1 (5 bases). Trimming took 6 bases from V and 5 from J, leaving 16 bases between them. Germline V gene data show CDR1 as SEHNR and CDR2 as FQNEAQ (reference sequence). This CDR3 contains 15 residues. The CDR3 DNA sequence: TGTGCCAGCAGTTTACCCGCTGGGGCTACCGGGGAGCTGTTTTTT. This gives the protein CASSLPAGATGELFF.

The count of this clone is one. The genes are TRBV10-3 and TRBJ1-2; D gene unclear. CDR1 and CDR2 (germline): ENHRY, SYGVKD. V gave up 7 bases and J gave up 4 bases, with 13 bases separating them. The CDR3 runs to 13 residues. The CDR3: CAITSLNSYGYTF. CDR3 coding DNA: TGTGCCATCACCTCATTAAACAGCTATGGCTACACCTTC.

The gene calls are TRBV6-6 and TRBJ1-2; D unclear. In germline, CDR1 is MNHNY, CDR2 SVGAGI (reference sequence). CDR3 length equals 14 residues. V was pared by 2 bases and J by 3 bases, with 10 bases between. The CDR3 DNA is TGTGCCAGCAGTTACATAGGAGCGTACTATGGCTACACCTTC. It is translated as CASSYIGAYYGYTF.

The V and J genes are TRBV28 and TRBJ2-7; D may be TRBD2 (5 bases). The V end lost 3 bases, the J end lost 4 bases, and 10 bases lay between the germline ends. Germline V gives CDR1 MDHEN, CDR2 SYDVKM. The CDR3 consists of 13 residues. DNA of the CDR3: TGTGCCAGCAGTTTTGCTATAGCGTACGAGCAGTACTTC. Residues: CASSFAIAYEQYF.

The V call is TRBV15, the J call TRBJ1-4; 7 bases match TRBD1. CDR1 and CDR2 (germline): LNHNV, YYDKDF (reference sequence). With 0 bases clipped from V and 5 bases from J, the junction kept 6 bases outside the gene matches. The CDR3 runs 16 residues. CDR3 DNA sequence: TGTGCCACCAGCAGAGAGGGGGTGACAGGGAATGAAAAACTGTTTTTT. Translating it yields CATSREGVTGNEKLFF.

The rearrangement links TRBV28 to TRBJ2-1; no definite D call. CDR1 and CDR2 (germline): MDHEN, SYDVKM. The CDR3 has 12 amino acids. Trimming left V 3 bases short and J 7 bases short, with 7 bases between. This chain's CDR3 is CASSFGLNEQFF. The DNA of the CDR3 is TGTGCCAGCAGTTTCGGGTTGAATGAGCAGTTCTTC.

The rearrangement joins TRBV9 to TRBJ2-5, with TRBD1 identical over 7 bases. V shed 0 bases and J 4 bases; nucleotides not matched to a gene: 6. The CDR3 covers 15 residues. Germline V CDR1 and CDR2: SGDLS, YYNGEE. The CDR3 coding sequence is TGTGCCAGCAGCGTAGGGGAAGGGACAGTAGAGACCCAGTACTTC. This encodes CASSVGEGTVETQYF.

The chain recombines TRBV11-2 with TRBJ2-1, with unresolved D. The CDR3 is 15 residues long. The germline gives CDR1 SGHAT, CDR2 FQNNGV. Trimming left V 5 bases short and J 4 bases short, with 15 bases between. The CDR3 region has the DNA TGTGCCAGCAGCCTTATCTCCCCGGTTTACAATGAGCAGTTCTTC. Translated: CASSLISPVYNEQFF.

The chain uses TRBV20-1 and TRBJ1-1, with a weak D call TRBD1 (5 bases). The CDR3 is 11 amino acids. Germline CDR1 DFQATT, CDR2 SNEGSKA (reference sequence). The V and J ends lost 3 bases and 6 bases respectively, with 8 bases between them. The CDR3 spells CSASPGAEAFF. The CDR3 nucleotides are TGCAGTGCTAGCCCGGGGGCTGAAGCTTTCTTT.

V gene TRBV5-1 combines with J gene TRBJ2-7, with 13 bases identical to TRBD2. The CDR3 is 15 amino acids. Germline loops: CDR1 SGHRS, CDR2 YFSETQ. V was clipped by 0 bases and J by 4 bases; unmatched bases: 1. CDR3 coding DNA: TGCGCCAGCAGCTTGGTGGGACTAGCGGGATACGAGCAGTACTTC. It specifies CASSLVGLAGYEQYF. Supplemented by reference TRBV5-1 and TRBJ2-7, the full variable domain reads KAGVTQTPRYLIKTRGQQVTLSCSPISGHRSVSWYQQTPGQGLQFLFEYFSETQRNKGNFPGRFSGRQFSNSRSEMNVSTLELGDSALYLCASSLVGLAGYEQYFGPGTRLTVT.

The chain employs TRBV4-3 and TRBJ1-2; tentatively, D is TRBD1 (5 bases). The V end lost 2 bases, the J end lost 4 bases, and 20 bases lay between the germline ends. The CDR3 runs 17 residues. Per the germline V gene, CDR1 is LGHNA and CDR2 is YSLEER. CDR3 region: CASSQNRGVPGVYGYTF. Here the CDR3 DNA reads TGCGCCAGCAGCCAAAACCGGGGGGTCCCTGGGGTCTATGGCTACACCTTC.

CDR3 sequence: CASSLGTSTTGELFF. The CDR3 region has the DNA TGTGCCAGCAGCTTAGGGACTAGCACCACCGGGGAGCTGTTTTTT. J is TRBJ2-2 and V is TRBV7-3, with 9 positions matching TRBD2. J gave up 4 bases and V 2 bases, and 2 bases lay outside the gene matches. Germline V gives CDR1 SGHTA, CDR2 FQGTGA. There are 15 residues in the CDR3.

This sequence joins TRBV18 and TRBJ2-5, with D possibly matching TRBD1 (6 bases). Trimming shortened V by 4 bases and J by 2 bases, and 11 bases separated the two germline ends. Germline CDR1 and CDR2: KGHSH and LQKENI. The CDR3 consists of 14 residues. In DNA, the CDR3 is TGTGCCAGCTCACTAAGCAGGGGACAAGAGACCCAGTACTTC. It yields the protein CASSLSRGQETQYF. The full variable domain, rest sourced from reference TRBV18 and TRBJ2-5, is NAGVMQNPRHLVRRRGQEARLRCSPMKGHSHVYWYRQLPEEGLKFMVYLQKENIIDESGMPKERFSAEFPKEGPSILRIQQVVRGDSAAYFCASSLSRGQETQYFGPGTRLLVL.

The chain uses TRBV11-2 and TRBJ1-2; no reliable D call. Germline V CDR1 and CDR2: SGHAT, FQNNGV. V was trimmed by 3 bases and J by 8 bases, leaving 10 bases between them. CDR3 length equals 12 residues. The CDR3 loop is CASSFEESGYTF. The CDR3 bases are TGTGCCAGCAGCTTCGAGGAAAGCGGCTACACCTTC.